This entry concerns a single T cell receptor beta chain. This entry is derived from a study of technical replicates of blood from a handful of donors. Trimming removed 2 bases at V and 10 bases at J, with 23 bases between. Germline-derived CDR1 and CDR2 are MGHRA and YSYEKL. The CDR3 has 16 amino acids. Clones were read by immunoSEQ multiplex PCR, and TCRdb kept only the in-frame ones, dropping some. The sample records under 85,000 clones, around 93% being singletons. The clonotype was recovered from a human donor in good health. The rearrangement joins TRBV4-1 to TRBJ1-2; D is perhaps TRBD1 (5 bases). The sample taken for sequencing was T cells isolated from PBMCs. The CDR3 DNA follows: TGCGCCAGCAGCCAAAGTTATCCCCCCCCACCCAGGGACTACACCTTC. This translates into CASSQSYPPPPRDYTF.